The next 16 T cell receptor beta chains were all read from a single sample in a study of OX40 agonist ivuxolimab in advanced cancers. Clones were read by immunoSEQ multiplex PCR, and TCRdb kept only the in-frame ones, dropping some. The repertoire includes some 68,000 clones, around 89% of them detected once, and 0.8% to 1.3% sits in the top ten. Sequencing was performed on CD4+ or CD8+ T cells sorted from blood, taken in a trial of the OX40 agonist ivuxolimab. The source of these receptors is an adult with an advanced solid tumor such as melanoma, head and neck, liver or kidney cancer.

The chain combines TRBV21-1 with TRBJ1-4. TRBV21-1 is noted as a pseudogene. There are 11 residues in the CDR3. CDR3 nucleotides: TGTGCCAGCATCAAAGGGGGAAAACTGTTTTTT. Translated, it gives CASIKGGKLFF.

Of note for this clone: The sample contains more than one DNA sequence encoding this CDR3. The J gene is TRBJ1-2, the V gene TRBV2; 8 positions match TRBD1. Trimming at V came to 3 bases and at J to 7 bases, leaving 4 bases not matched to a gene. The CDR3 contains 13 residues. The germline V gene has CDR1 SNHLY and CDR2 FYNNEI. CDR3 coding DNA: TGTGCCAGCAGTGACAGGACAGGGAGTGGCTACACCTTC. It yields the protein CASSDRTGSGYTF.

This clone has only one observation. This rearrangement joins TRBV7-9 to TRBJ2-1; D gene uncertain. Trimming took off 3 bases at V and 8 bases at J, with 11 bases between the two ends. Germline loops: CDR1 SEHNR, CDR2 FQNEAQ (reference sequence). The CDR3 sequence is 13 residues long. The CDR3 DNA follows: TGTGCCAGCAGCTTTCTCCCAGTCCATGAGCAGTTCTTC. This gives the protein CASSFLPVHEQFF.

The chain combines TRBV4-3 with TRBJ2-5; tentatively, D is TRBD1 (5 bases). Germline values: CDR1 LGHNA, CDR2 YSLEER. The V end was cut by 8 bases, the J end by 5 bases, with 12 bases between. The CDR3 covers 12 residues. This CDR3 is CASYQGTETQYF. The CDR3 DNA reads TGCGCCAGCTACCAGGGAACGGAGACCCAGTACTTC.

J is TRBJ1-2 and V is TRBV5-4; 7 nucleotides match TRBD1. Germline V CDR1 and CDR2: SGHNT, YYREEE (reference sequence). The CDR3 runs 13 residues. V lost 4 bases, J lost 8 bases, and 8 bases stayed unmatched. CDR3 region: CASSAQGLEGYTF. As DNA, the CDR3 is TGTGCCAGCAGCGCACAGGGGTTGGAGGGCTACACCTTC. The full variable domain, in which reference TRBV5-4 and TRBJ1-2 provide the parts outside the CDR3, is ETGVTQSPTHLIKTRGQQVTLRCSSQSGHNTVSWYQQALGQGPQFIFQYYREEENGRGNFPPRFSGLQFPNYSSELNVNALELDDSALYLCASSAQGLEGYTFGSGTRLTVV.

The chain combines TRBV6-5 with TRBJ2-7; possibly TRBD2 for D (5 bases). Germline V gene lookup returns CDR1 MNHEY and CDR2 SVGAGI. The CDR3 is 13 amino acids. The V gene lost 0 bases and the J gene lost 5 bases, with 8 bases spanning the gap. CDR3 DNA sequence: TGTGCCAGCAGTTACTCGAAGGGAGACGAGCAGTACTTC. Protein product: CASSYSKGDEQYF.

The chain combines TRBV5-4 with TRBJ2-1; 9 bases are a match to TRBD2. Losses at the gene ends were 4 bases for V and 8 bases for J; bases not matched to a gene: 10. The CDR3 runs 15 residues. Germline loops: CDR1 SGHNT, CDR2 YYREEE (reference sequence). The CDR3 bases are TGTGCCAGCAGCCCGCCGGGAGCGGGGGGCGATGAGCAGTTCTTC. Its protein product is CASSPPGAGGDEQFF.

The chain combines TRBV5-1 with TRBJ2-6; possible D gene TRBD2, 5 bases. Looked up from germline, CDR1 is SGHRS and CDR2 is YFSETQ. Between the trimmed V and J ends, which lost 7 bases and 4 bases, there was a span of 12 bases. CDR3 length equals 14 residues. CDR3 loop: CASAGVAGANVLTF. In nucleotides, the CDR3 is TGCGCCAGCGCCGGGGTGGCCGGGGCCAACGTCCTGACTTTC.

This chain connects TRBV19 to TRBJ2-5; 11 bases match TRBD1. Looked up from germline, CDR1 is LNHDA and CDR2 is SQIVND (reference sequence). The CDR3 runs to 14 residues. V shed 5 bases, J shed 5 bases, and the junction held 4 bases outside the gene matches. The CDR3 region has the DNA TGTGCCAGTAGTCTTGGGACAGGGGGTGAGACCCAGTACTTC. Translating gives CASSLGTGGETQYF.

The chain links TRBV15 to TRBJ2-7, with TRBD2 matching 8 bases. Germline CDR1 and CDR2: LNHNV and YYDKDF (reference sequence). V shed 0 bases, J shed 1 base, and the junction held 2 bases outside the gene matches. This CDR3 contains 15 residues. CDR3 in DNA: TGTGCCACCAGCAGAGAGCGGGGGGATTCCTACGAGCAGTACTTC. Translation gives CATSRERGDSYEQYF. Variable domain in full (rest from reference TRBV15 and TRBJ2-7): DAMVIQNPRYQVTQFGKPVTLSCSQTLNHNVMYWYQQKSSQAPKLLFHYYDKDFNNEADTPDNFQSRRPNTSFCFLDIRSPGLGDTAMYLCATSRERGDSYEQYFGPGTRLTVT.

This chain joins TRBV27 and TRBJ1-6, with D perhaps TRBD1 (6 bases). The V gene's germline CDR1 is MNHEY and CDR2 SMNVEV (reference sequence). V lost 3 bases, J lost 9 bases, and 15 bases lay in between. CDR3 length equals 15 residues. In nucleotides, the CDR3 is TGTGCCAGCAGTTTGGGTCTGGGGGGGGCTTCACCCCTCCACTTT. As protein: CASSLGLGGASPLHF.

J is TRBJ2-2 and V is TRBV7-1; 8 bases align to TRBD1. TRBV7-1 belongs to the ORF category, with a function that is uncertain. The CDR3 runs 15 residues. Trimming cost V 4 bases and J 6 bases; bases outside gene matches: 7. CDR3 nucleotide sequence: TGTGCCAGCAGCTTGACGCAGGGGGCGCCCGGGGAGCTGTTTTTT. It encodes CASSLTQGAPGELFF.

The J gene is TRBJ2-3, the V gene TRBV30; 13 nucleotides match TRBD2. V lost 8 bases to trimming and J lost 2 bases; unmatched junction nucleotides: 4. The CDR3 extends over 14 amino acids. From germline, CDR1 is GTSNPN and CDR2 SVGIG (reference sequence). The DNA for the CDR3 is TGTGCCCTACTAGCGGGGGGGCCCACAGATACGCAGTATTTT. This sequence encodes CALLAGGPTDTQYF.

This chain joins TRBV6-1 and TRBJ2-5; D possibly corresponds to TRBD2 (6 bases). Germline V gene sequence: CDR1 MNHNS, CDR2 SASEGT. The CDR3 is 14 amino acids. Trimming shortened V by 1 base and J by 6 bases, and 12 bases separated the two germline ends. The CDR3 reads CASSEGVGGQTQYF. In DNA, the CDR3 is TGTGCCAGCAGTGAAGGGGTCGGGGGACAGACCCAGTACTTC.

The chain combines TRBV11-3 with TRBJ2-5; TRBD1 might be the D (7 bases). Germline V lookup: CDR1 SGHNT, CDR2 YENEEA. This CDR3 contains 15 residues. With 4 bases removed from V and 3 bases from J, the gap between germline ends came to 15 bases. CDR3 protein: CASSSGGWQKETQYF. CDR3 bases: TGTGCCAGCAGCTCAGGGGGGTGGCAAAAAGAGACCCAGTACTTC.

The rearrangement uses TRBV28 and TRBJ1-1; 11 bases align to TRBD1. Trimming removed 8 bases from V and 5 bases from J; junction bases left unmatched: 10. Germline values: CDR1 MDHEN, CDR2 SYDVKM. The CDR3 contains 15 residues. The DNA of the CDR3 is TGTGCCAGCCGCTCGAGTGGGACAGGGGGGACTGAAGCTTTCTTT. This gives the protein CASRSSGTGGTEAFF.